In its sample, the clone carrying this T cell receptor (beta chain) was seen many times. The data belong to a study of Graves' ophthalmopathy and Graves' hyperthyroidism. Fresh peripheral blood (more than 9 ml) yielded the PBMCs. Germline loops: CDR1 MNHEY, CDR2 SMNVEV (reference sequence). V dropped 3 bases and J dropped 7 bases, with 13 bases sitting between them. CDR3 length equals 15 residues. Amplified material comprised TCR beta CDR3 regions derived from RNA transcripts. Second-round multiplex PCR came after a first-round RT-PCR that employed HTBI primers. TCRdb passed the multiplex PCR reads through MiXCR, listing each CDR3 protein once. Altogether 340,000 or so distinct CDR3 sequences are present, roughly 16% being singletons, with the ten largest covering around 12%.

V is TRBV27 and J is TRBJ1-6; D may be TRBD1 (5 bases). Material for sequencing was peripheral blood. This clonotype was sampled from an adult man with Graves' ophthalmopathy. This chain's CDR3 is CASSFRGDPNSPLHF. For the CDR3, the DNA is TGTGCCAGCAGTTTCCGAGGGGACCCAAATTCACCCCTCCACTTT.